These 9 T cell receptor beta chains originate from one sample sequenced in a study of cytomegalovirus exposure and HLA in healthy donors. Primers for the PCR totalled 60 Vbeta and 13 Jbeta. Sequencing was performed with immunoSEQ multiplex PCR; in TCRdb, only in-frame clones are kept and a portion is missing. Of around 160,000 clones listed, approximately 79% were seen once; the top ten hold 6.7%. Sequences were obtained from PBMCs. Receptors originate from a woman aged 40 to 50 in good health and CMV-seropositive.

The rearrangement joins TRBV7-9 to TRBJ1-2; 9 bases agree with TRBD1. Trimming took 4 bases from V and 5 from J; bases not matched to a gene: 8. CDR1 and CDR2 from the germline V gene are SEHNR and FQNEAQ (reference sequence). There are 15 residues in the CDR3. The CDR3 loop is CASSSGGTGLYGYTF. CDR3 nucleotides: TGTGCCAGCAGCTCCGGCGGGACAGGGTTGTATGGCTACACCTTC.

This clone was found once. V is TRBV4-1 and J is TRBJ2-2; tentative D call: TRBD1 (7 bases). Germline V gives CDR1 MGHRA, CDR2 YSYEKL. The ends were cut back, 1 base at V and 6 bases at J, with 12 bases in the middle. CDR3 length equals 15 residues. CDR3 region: CASSQVSRGAGELFF. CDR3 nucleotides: TGCGCCAGCAGCCAAGTTTCCAGGGGGGCCGGGGAGCTGTTTTTT.

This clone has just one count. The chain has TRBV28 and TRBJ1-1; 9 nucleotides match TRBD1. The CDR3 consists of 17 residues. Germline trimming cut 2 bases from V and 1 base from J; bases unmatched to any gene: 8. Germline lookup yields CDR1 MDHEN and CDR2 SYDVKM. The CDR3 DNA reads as TGTGCCAGCAGTTTAGTATGGGGACAGGGTTCGAACACTGAAGCTTTCTTT. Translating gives CASSLVWGQGSNTEAFF.

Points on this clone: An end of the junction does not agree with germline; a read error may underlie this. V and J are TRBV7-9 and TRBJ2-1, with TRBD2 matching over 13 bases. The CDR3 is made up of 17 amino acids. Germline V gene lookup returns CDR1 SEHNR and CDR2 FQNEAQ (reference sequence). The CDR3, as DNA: TGTTCCAGCAGCTTGGGACTAGCGGGACCCCTCTGGTGGGAGCAGTTCTTC. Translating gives CSSSLGLAGPLWWEQFF.

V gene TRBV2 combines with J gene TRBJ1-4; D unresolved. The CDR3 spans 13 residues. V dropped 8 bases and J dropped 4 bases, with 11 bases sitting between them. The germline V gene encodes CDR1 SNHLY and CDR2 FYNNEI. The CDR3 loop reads CASHSEVNEKLFF. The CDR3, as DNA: TGTGCCAGCCACTCAGAGGTTAATGAAAAACTGTTTTTT.

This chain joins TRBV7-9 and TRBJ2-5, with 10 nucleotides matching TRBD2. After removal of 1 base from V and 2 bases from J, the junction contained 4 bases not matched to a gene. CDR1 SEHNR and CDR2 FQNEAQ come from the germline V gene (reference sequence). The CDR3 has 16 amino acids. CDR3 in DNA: TGTGCCAGCAGCTTAGACCTAGCGGGGGAGCAAGAGACCCAGTACTTC. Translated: CASSLDLAGEQETQYF. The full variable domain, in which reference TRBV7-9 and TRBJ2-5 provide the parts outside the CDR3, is DTGVSQNPRHKITKRGQNVTFRCDPISEHNRLYWYRQTLGQGPEFLTYFQNEAQLEKSRLLSDRFSAERPKGSFSTLEIQRTEQGDSAMYLCASSLDLAGEQETQYFGPGTRLLVL.

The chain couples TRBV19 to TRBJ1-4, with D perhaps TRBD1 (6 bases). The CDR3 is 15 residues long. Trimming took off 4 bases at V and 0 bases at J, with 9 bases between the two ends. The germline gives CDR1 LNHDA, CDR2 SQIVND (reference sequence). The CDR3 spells CASSTQGATNEKLFF. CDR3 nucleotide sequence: TGTGCCAGTAGTACACAGGGTGCAACTAATGAAAAACTGTTTTTT.

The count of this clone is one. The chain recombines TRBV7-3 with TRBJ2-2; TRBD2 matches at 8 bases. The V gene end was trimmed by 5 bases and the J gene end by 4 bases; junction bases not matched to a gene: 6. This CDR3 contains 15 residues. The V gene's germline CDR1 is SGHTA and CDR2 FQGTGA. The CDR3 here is CASSETSAGTGELFF. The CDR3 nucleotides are TGTGCCAGCAGCGAGACTAGCGCGGGCACCGGGGAGCTGTTTTTT.

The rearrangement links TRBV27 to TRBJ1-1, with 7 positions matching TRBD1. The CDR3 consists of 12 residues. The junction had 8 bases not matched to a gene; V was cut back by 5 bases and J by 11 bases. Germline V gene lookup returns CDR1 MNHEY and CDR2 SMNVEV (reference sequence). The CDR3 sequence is CASSPQTGRAFF. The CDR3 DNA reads TGTGCCAGCAGTCCCCAGACAGGGAGGGCTTTCTTT.